A single sample is the source of the 17 T cell receptor beta chains below, sequenced in a study of PD-L1 blockade in urothelial cancer. The time point was: peripheral blood 6 weeks after treatment start. The protocol was immunoSEQ multiplex PCR, while the TCRdb copy is restricted to in-frame clones and leaves out a portion. The sample lists some 110,000 clones, 80% to 90% occurring once. This specimen consisted of PBMCs, obtained around atezolizumab (anti-PD-L1) treatment. These TCRs come from a man in his sixties with urothelial cancer.

This clone has just a few counts. This chain links TRBV29-1 with TRBJ2-2; 8 bases map to TRBD1. The CDR3 is 14 residues long. Germline V CDR1 and CDR2: SQVTM, ANQGSEA. The trim removed 4 bases at V and 2 bases at J, leaving 3 bases unmatched. CDR3 amino acids: CSVAPGGNTGELFF. The CDR3 DNA follows: TGCAGCGTTGCTCCAGGGGGCAACACCGGGGAGCTGTTTTTT.

The chain couples TRBV28 to TRBJ2-3, with 14 bases identical to TRBD2. Germline V gene data show CDR1 as MDHEN and CDR2 as SYDVKM. V shed 5 bases, J shed 0 bases, and the junction held 7 bases outside the gene matches. The CDR3 runs to 18 residues. CDR3 bases: TGTGCCAGCAGTCCCGGGACTAGCGGGGGCCGGAGCACAGATACGCAGTATTTT. Its translation: CASSPGTSGGRSTDTQYF. The entire variable domain, with the rest obtained from reference TRBV28 and TRBJ2-3, is as follows: DVKVTQSSRYLVKRTGEKVFLECVQDMDHENMFWYRQDPGLGLRLIYFSYDVKMKEKGDIPEGYSVSREKKERFSLILESASTNQTSMYLCASSPGTSGGRSTDTQYFGPGTRLTVL.

V is TRBV9 and J is TRBJ2-7, with 8 positions matching TRBD1. The germline CDR1 and CDR2 sequences are SGDLS and YYNGEE. The V gene end was trimmed by 0 bases and the J gene end by 6 bases; junction bases not matched to a gene: 14. This CDR3 comprises 17 residues. The chain's CDR3 is CASSVDPDRDPLGEQYF. The CDR3 DNA sequence: TGTGCCAGCAGCGTAGATCCGGACAGGGACCCCCTAGGCGAGCAGTACTTC.

The chain is built from TRBV6-5 and TRBJ1-2; tentative D call: TRBD1 (6 bases). The ends were cut back, 6 bases at V and 6 bases at J, with 20 bases in the middle. CDR3 length equals 15 residues. Germline CDR1 is MNHEY and CDR2 is SVGAGI. CDR3 sequence (DNA): TGTGCCAGCAGCTCCCACGGACCCCGGGACAATGGCTACACCTTC. It specifies CASSSHGPRDNGYTF.

This clone is a singleton in its sample. The V call is TRBV7-2, the J call TRBJ2-3; 7 positions agree with TRBD1. The CDR3 has 16 amino acids. V shed 0 bases and J 4 bases; nucleotides not matched to a gene: 7. Germline V gene lookup returns CDR1 SGHTA and CDR2 FQGNSA. CDR3 coding DNA: TGTGCCAGCAGCTTAGCTATGACAGGGCGGTCAGATACGCAGTATTTT. Protein sequence: CASSLAMTGRSDTQYF.

The rearrangement links TRBV7-9 to TRBJ1-1; D possibly corresponds to TRBD1 (6 bases). Looked up from germline, CDR1 is SEHNR and CDR2 is FQNEAQ (reference sequence). The CDR3 totals 14 residues. Trimming cost V 5 bases and J 4 bases, with 14 bases left between them. Written as DNA, the CDR3 is TGTGCCAGCAGCCGTACAGGGATTAGCACTGAAGCTTTCTTT. The encoded protein is CASSRTGISTEAFF.

J is TRBJ2-1 and V is TRBV7-9, with a tentative D call TRBD1 (6 bases). Germline values: CDR1 SEHNR, CDR2 FQNEAQ (reference sequence). This CDR3 region has 15 residues. V lost 2 bases and J 6 bases, leaving 14 bases between the germline ends. CDR3 DNA sequence: TGTGCCAGCAGCTTAAGGGGGTCTCCGCCCAATGAGCAGTTCTTC. This codes for CASSLRGSPPNEQFF.

The chain employs TRBV28 and TRBJ1-2, with TRBD1 matching 7 bases. Per the germline V gene, CDR1 is MDHEN and CDR2 is SYDVKM. V trimming: 10 bases; J trimming: 4 bases; junction bases outside the gene matches: 3. This CDR3 contains 11 residues. CDR3 sequence (DNA): TGTGCCACCGGGACAGTCTATGGCTACACCTTC. It encodes CATGTVYGYTF.

The rearrangement links TRBV18 to TRBJ1-6, with 8 bases aligning to TRBD1. Germline CDR1 reads KGHSH; CDR2 reads LQKENI. This CDR3 spans 15 amino acids. Trimming took 3 bases from V and 7 from J; bases not matched to a gene: 5. The CDR3 protein is CASSPDRVENSPLHF. In DNA, the CDR3 is TGTGCCAGCTCACCGGACAGGGTCGAGAATTCACCCCTCCACTTT.

The chain combines TRBV18 with TRBJ2-3; 9 bases fit TRBD2. V lost 6 bases to trimming and J lost 2 bases; unmatched junction nucleotides: 3. The CDR3 contains 14 residues. The germline V gene encodes CDR1 KGHSH and CDR2 LQKENI. CDR3 bases: TGTGCCAGCTCCCTAGCGGGGAACACAGATACGCAGTATTTT. Protein product: CASSLAGNTDTQYF.

The chain couples TRBV6-5 to TRBJ2-7, with 7 positions matching TRBD2. Trimming took 2 bases from V and 5 from J; bases not matched to a gene: 9. From germline, CDR1 is MNHEY and CDR2 SVGAGI. The CDR3 contains 15 residues. The CDR3 DNA reads TGTGCCAGCAGTTACGTCGGACTAGAGGCAAACGAGCAGTACTTC. Its protein is CASSYVGLEANEQYF.

The genes are TRBV11-3 and TRBJ2-3, with D unclear. Germline V gives CDR1 SGHNT, CDR2 YENEEA. V was pared by 2 bases and J by 6 bases, with 21 bases between. This CDR3 comprises 17 residues. CDR3 loop: CASSLMATGVGADTQYF. The CDR3 nucleotides read TGTGCCAGCAGCTTAATGGCCACTGGCGTTGGAGCGGATACGCAGTATTTT.

The chain recombines TRBV7-3 with TRBJ2-5, with D possibly TRBD1 on 6 matching bases. Trimming took 1 base from V and 2 from J, leaving 14 bases between them. The CDR3 contains 16 residues. CDR1 is SGHTA, CDR2 FQGTGA, per germline. DNA for the CDR3: TGTGCCAGCAGCTTAAACCCAACAGGGCTACAAGAGACCCAGTACTTC. Its translation: CASSLNPTGLQETQYF.

A few counts support this clone. The chain employs TRBV25-1 and TRBJ1-6, with 11 bases that match TRBD1. With V trimmed by 1 base and J by 10 bases, 6 bases remained unmatched. Germline lookup yields CDR1 MGHDK and CDR2 SYGVNS. This CDR3 spans 16 amino acids. CDR3 DNA sequence: TGTGCCAGCAGTGAATTTAGGGGACAGGGGGAGTCACCCCTCCACTTT. Translating gives CASSEFRGQGESPLHF.

This clone came up a few times. This sequence joins TRBV18 and TRBJ1-6; TRBD1 aligns across 7 bases. Germline-derived CDR1 and CDR2 are KGHSH and LQKENI. V trimming: 3 bases; J trimming: 6 bases; junction bases outside the gene matches: 2. CDR3 size: 14 residues. The chain's CDR3 is CASSPGTANSPLHF. For the CDR3, the DNA is TGTGCCAGCTCACCGGGGACAGCTAATTCACCCCTCCACTTT.

The V gene is TRBV19, the J gene TRBJ2-3; 7 bases align to TRBD1. With V trimmed by 5 bases and J by 5 bases, 4 bases remained unmatched. The germline gives CDR1 LNHDA, CDR2 SQIVND (reference sequence). The CDR3 runs 13 residues. The CDR3 coding sequence is TGTGCCAGTAGTTCCCGGGACAGAGATACGCAGTATTTT. Translated, it gives CASSSRDRDTQYF.

This clone was seen just once. The chain carries TRBV14 and TRBJ1-3; TRBD1 aligns across 8 bases. The CDR3 loop spans 16 amino acids. V lost 4 bases, J lost 2 bases, and 7 bases stayed unmatched. Germline V gene lookup returns CDR1 SGHDN and CDR2 FVKESK. The CDR3 loop reads CASSLIDRGPGNTIYF. The CDR3 DNA sequence: TGTGCCAGCAGCCTGATAGACAGGGGACCTGGAAACACCATATATTTT.